Below are 6 T cell receptor beta chains sequenced from a single sample in a study of CD8 T cells in ankylosing spondylitis. TCRdb independently ran MiXCR on the 5' RACE reads; one entry per CDR3 protein. This sample has about 27,000 distinct CDR3 sequences; 7.9% occur once, and the top ten carry 25% to 35%. The specimen sequenced was blood. Receptor source: a male donor with ankylosing spondylitis or in good health (not recorded which).

This clonotype appeared a single time. In DNA form, the CDR3 reads TGTGCCAGCAGCCCCGTAGCGTTTCAATTCGCGAACACCGGGGAGCTGTTTTTT. It is translated as CASSPVAFQFANTGELFF. The chain uses TRBV7-2 and TRBJ2-2; perhaps TRBD2 as D (5 bases). V lost 5 bases and J lost 0, with 19 bases in between. Germline CDR1 reads SGHTA; CDR2 reads FQGNSA. The CDR3 is 18 amino acids.

This clonotype was counted many times. The chain is built from TRBV5-1 and TRBJ2-2; D remains ambiguous. CDR1 SGHRS and CDR2 YFSETQ come from the germline V gene. The CDR3 consists of 14 residues. The V end lost 0 bases, the J end lost 0 bases, and 3 bases lay between the germline ends. In nucleotides, the CDR3 is TGCGCCAGCAGCTTGGATCCGAACACCGGGGAGCTGTTTTTT. This gives the protein CASSLDPNTGELFF.

This clonotype was found a few times. The CDR3 protein is CASSSPGFPGELFF. The CDR3 nucleotides read TGTGCCAGCAGTTCTCCAGGGTTCCCCGGGGAGCTGTTTTTT. The rearrangement joins TRBV28 to TRBJ2-2, with D perhaps matching TRBD1 (5 bases). This CDR3 is built from 14 residues. Germline V gene sequence: CDR1 MDHEN, CDR2 SYDVKM. Trimming cost V 4 bases and J 6 bases, with 12 bases left between them.

This clonotype was detected only a few times. The chain uses TRBV20-1 and TRBJ2-2; 10 nucleotides match TRBD2. J gave up 1 base and V 6 bases, and 5 bases lay outside the gene matches. From germline, CDR1 is DFQATT and CDR2 SNEGSKA (reference sequence). CDR3 length equals 15 residues. CDR3: CSASIAGGNTGELFF. CDR3 bases: TGCAGTGCCAGCATAGCGGGAGGGAACACCGGGGAGCTGTTTTTT.

This clonotype appeared a few times. V is TRBV4-3 and J is TRBJ2-1, with D uncertain. Between the trimmed V and J ends, which lost 8 bases and 6 bases, there was a span of 14 bases. This CDR3 is 13 amino acids long. Germline assignment: CDR1 LGHNA and CDR2 YSLEER. CDR3 loop: CASSVGFGNEQFF. The CDR3, as DNA: TGCGCCAGCTCGGTCGGATTTGGCAATGAGCAGTTCTTC.

This clonotype came up a few times. This chain uses TRBV13 with TRBJ1-1; no clear D gene. V lost 1 base to trimming and J lost 8 bases, with 14 bases between them. There are 14 residues in the CDR3. Germline CDR1 PRHDT, CDR2 FYEKMQ (reference sequence). The CDR3 here is CASSLVRVGTEAFF. The DNA for the CDR3 is TGTGCCAGCAGCTTAGTACGAGTGGGAACAGAAGCTTTCTTT.